This T cell receptor beta chain was profiled in a study of immune evolution from preneoplasia to lung adenocarcinoma. This CDR3 has 15 residues. Germline-derived CDR1 and CDR2 are SEHNR and FQNEAQ (reference sequence). V was cut by 4 bases and J by 3 bases, with 12 bases left in between. This table comes from immunoSEQ multiplex PCR, and its TCRdb copy is limited to in-frame clones, with some not included. The table has 7,500 to 9,500 clones, approximately 83% seen once; the top ten hold approximately 2.5%. Between the mid-2010s and the late 2010s, patients underwent resection in Japan or China. Two lung cancer pathologists independently confirmed each histologic diagnosis. Macro-dissection enriched premalignant or tumor cells before nucleic acid extraction.

The source is a person aged 50 or older with lung adenocarcinoma. V and J are TRBV7-9 and TRBJ2-2, with D perhaps TRBD1 (8 bases). The sequencing sample was made of FFPE invasive lung adenocarcinoma tissue. This chain's CDR3 is CASSSTGGDTGELFF. For the CDR3, the DNA is TGTGCCAGCAGCTCCACAGGGGGGGACACCGGGGAGCTGTTTTTT.